This T cell receptor beta chain was sequenced during a study of identifying expanded T cells in peripheral blood. The protocol was immunoSEQ multiplex PCR, while the TCRdb copy is restricted to in-frame clones and leaves out a portion. Among approximately 130,000 clones listed, about 86% were seen once. Regarding the study as a whole: Differentially abundant clones: about 1.2 between replicates, just under 17 at approximately two weeks, 19 to 20 at four. Across healthy donors, higher total template counts meant significantly greater approximately two-week count variance.

This clone has a single count. What it binds is not known. No infections or other immune events were documented during collection. Germline CDR1 SEHNR, CDR2 FQNEAQ (reference sequence). V lost 1 base and J lost 5, with 14 bases in between. This CDR3 is built from 15 residues. The sequence was obtained from a person aged 18 to 75 in good health. The V and J genes are TRBV7-9 and TRBJ2-5, with D possibly being TRBD1 (6 bases). Sequencing input: blood. The CDR3 DNA reads as TGTGCCAGCAGCTTAGAATTGGGGGCTTGGGAGACCCAGTACTTC. Protein: CASSLELGAWETQYF.